This TCR beta chain was captured by sequencing in a study of blood T cell repertoires in COVID-19. The wider study: Sites in the United States, Italy and Spain provided acute and convalescent COVID-19 samples. PBMCs, B-cell-depleted T cells, or T cells were the source of the cDNA or gDNA that made up the material.

Germline CDR1 is MNHEY and CDR2 is SMNVEV (reference sequence). Trimming cost V 3 bases and J 2 bases, with 8 bases left between them. CDR3 length: 14 amino acids. Authors' processing steps: Reference gene primer amplification in the assay estimated nucleated cell counts. Data came from immunoSEQ multiplex PCR; TCRdb stores just in-frame clones and leaves some out. V and J calls and clone size are as listed in that table; D and trimming were resolved from the DNA. The sample yields approximately 150,000 clones, roughly nine tenths seen once. The chain employs TRBV27 and TRBJ1-5; D is ambiguous. This receptor was identified in a man aged 55-75 years with active or convalescent COVID-19. The sample consisted of peripheral blood. As DNA, the CDR3 is TGTGCCAGCAGTTTCCGGCAGGGCAATCAGCCCCAGCATTTT. Its translation: CASSFRQGNQPQHF.